This passage covers 18 T cell receptor beta chains from one sample sequenced in a study of identical twins. One entry per CDR3 protein, called by TCRdb with MiXCR from the 5' RACE reads. The table has approximately 500,000 distinct CDR3 sequences, roughly a quarter seen once. Another study also made use of these data, one on T cells expressing NK-cell markers.

Material: CD4+ T cells sorted from blood. The receptors were sampled from a woman under 30 in good health.

The chain recombines TRBV29-1 with TRBJ2-7; TRBD1 or TRBD2 may be the D gene (5 bases each). Per the germline V gene, CDR1 is SQVTM and CDR2 is ANQGSEA. The CDR3 runs 12 residues. Trimming stripped 4 bases from V and 5 bases from J, with 12 bases between. DNA of the CDR3: TGCAGCGTTGGGGGGATTCCGGACGAGCAGTACTTC. It is translated as CSVGGIPDEQYF.

This sequence joins TRBV6-1 and TRBJ2-7; D is uncertain. The CDR3 has 14 amino acids. The V gene's germline CDR1 is MNHNS and CDR2 SASEGT. V was cut by 6 bases and J by 4 bases, with 16 bases left in between. The DNA of the CDR3 is TGTGCCAGCAGCCTATTCCGGGCCTTATACGAGCAGTACTTC. The encoded protein is CASSLFRALYEQYF.

This clonotype was recorded a few times. The chain joins TRBV9 to TRBJ2-5; D not certain. The CDR3 runs 14 residues. CDR1 is SGDLS, CDR2 YYNGEE, per germline. The ends were cut back, 4 bases at V and 3 bases at J, with 13 bases in the middle. The CDR3 sequence: CASSPQGQEETQYF. In DNA, the CDR3 is TGTGCCAGCAGCCCCCAAGGGCAGGAAGAGACCCAGTACTTC. Looking up the rest from reference TRBV9 and TRBJ2-5 gives the full variable domain: DSGVTQTPKHLITATGQRVTLRCSPRSGDLSVYWYQQSLDQGLQFLIQYYNGEERAKGNILERFSAQQFPDLHSELNLSSLELGDSALYFCASSPQGQEETQYFGPGTRLLVL.

V is TRBV7-8 and J is TRBJ2-2; TRBD2 aligns across 8 bases. Germline-derived CDR1 and CDR2 are SGHVS and FQNEAQ. The CDR3 runs 15 residues. After removal of 3 bases from V and 6 bases from J, the junction contained 6 bases not matched to a gene. Here the CDR3 reads CASSLKRELPGELFF. DNA of the CDR3: TGTGCCAGCAGCTTGAAGCGGGAGTTGCCCGGGGAGCTGTTTTTT.

The chain combines TRBV2 with TRBJ1-2; 11 bases line up with TRBD1. CDR3 size: 14 residues. CDR1 and CDR2 from the germline V gene are SNHLY and FYNNEI. The junction had 8 bases not matched to a gene; V was cut back by 6 bases and J by 8 bases. The CDR3 nucleotides read TGTGCCAGCAGCGGGACAGGGGGTTTTCGGGGCTACACCTTC. Its protein product is CASSGTGGFRGYTF.

This clonotype was seen a few times. The CDR3 DNA sequence: TGTGCCACCAAGATGGACAGGGGTCGGAATGAGCAGTTCTTC. It codes for CATKMDRGRNEQFF. The chain combines TRBV15 with TRBJ2-1; 9 nucleotides line up with TRBD1. CDR1 is LNHNV, CDR2 YYDKDF, per germline (reference sequence). The trim removed 7 bases at V and 7 bases at J, leaving 8 bases unmatched. This CDR3 comprises 14 residues.

Only a few counts were recorded for this clonotype. The chain employs TRBV20-1 and TRBJ2-7, with unresolved D. This CDR3 contains 13 residues. CDR1 is DFQATT and CDR2 is SNEGSKA in the germline V gene (reference sequence). The germline V and J ends were trimmed by 4 bases and 3 bases, with 13 bases remaining between them. CDR3 nucleotide sequence: TGCAGTGCTAAAGCCGTTCCCCACTACGAGCAGTACTTC. Residues: CSAKAVPHYEQYF.

The chain combines TRBV11-2 with TRBJ2-1, with no clear D. Germline CDR1 SGHAT, CDR2 FQNNGV. The CDR3 consists of 13 residues. Trimming pared 4 bases from V and 1 base from J, leaving 5 bases between. The CDR3 region is CASSSASYNEQFF. The CDR3 DNA reads TGTGCCAGCAGCTCGGCTTCCTACAATGAGCAGTTCTTC.

This clonotype was counted between two and nine times. The chain uses TRBV10-3 and TRBJ1-5; TRBD1 matches 9 bases. J was trimmed by 3 bases and V by 3 bases; bases with no gene match: 6. Germline V lookup: CDR1 ENHRY, CDR2 SYGVKD. This CDR3 is 16 amino acids long. The CDR3 reads CAISEGDRAHNQPQHF. CDR3 sequence (DNA): TGTGCCATCAGTGAAGGGGACAGGGCCCACAATCAGCCCCAGCATTTT.

The V and J genes are TRBV5-1 and TRBJ2-1; the D gene is possibly TRBD1 (5 bases). V lost 1 base and J lost 8, with 19 bases in between. CDR1 is SGHRS, CDR2 YFSETQ, per germline. This CDR3 has 16 amino acids. Here the CDR3 DNA reads TGCGCCAGCAGCTTGTCGGGCTCGCCAGGGCAGCATGAGCAGTTCTTC. As protein: CASSLSGSPGQHEQFF.

This clonotype was seen a few times. The V call is TRBV6-2 or TRBV6-3, the J call TRBJ2-1; the match to TRBD2 covers 8 bases. The germline V gene encodes CDR1 MNHEY and CDR2 SVGEGT. The CDR3 spans 16 residues. V trimming: 0 bases; J trimming: 4 bases; junction bases outside the gene matches: 5. The CDR3 here is CASSYSGAGGYNEQFF. CDR3 in DNA: TGTGCCAGCAGTTACTCGGGGGCGGGGGGTTACAATGAGCAGTTCTTC.

This clonotype was picked up a small number of times. The chain recombines TRBV7-6 with TRBJ1-1; D gene ambiguous. Germline V CDR1 and CDR2: SGHVS, FNYEAQ. V was trimmed by 5 bases and J by 4 bases, leaving 14 bases between them. This CDR3 has 14 residues. The CDR3 coding sequence is TGTGCCAGCAGCCCCCGGAGGGATGGCACTGAAGCTTTCTTT. The encoded protein is CASSPRRDGTEAFF. The whole variable domain, remainder taken from reference TRBV7-6 and TRBJ1-1, is GAGVSQSPRYKVTKRGQDVALRCDPISGHVSLYWYRQALGQGPEFLTYFNYEAQQDKSGLPNDRFSAERPEGSISTLTIQRTEQRDSAMYRCASSPRRDGTEAFFGQGTRLTVV.

Only a few counts were recorded for this clonotype. The chain combines TRBV7-3 with TRBJ1-1; D call uncertain. This CDR3 spans 14 amino acids. Trimming left V 0 bases short and J 3 bases short, with 8 bases between. CDR1 and CDR2 (germline): SGHTA, FQGTGA. The CDR3 nucleotides read TGTGCCAGCAGCTTAACGAACTTAGACACTGAAGCTTTCTTT. Its translation: CASSLTNLDTEAFF.

This chain joins TRBV5-1 and TRBJ2-1, with 9 nucleotides matching TRBD2. Germline V gene data show CDR1 as SGHRS and CDR2 as YFSETQ. This CDR3 contains 15 residues. The junction had 10 bases not matched to a gene; V was cut back by 4 bases and J by 8 bases. CDR3 amino acids: CASSGGGVDQDEQFF. The DNA for the CDR3 is TGCGCCAGCAGCGGCGGGGGGGTGGATCAGGATGAGCAGTTCTTC.

This clonotype occurred a few times. The chain combines TRBV20-1 with TRBJ2-1; the D call may be TRBD1 or TRBD2 (5 bases each). CDR3 length: 16 amino acids. CDR1 is DFQATT, CDR2 SNEGSKA, per germline (reference sequence). CDR3 sequence (DNA): TGCAGCTTGGGACGGATTGAATGGGGGTCCTACAATGAGCAGTTCTTC. Its protein is CSLGRIEWGSYNEQFF.

The chain links TRBV20-1 to TRBJ1-2; no firm D call. This CDR3 is built from 11 residues. CDR1 is DFQATT and CDR2 is SNEGSKA in the germline V gene (reference sequence). Trimming removed 6 bases from V and 4 bases from J, with 9 bases in between. CDR3 DNA: TGCAGTGCGCGCAACCGCTATGGCTACACCTTC. Translating gives CSARNRYGYTF.

This clonotype was seen repeatedly, ten times or more. The J gene is TRBJ2-2, the V gene TRBV11-2; a weak D match, TRBD2 (5 bases). Looked up from germline, CDR1 is SGHAT and CDR2 is FQNNGV. The V end lost 0 bases, the J end lost 9 bases, and 14 bases lay between the germline ends. This CDR3 contains 15 residues. This CDR3 reads CASSLEAGGIRELFF. The CDR3 nucleotides are TGTGCCAGCAGCTTAGAGGCTGGAGGAATTCGGGAGCTGTTTTTT. Supplemented by reference TRBV11-2 and TRBJ2-2, the full variable domain reads EAGVAQSPRYKIIEKRQSVAFWCNPISGHATLYWYQQILGQGPKLLIQFQNNGVVDDSQLPKDRFSAERLKGVDSTLKIQPAKLEDSAVYLCASSLEAGGIRELFFGEGSRLTVL.

The chain uses TRBV7-3 and TRBJ1-1; D call uncertain. The V end lost 4 bases, the J end lost 7 bases, and 13 bases lay between the germline ends. Germline-derived CDR1 and CDR2 are SGHTA and FQGTGA. This CDR3 is built from 13 residues. The DNA of the CDR3 is TGTGCCAGCAGCTGGACGGTCGCTGGTGAAGCTTTCTTT. Translating gives CASSWTVAGEAFF.